This passage covers 14 T cell receptor beta chains from one sample sequenced in a study of vaccination effects on CD4 cells after COVID-19. Sequencing used immunoSEQ multiplex PCR; TCRdb keeps in-frame clones, though not all of them. Among around 60,000 clones, around 73% were seen once, and the ten largest hold around 1.2%. ViraFEST assay sequencing came after antigen-specific CD4+ T cells were expanded with viral peptide pools. Isolating CD4+ T cells followed more than eight days of culture. All study participants received two doses of BNT162b2 or mRNA-1273 vaccine. These receptors' antigens are unknown. This sample comprised CD4+ T cells from PBMCs cultured with HCoV-229E spike peptides, obtained after COVID-19 vaccination. Every receptor here comes from a human donor who received a COVID-19 vaccine.

This chain joins TRBV6-6 and TRBJ1-2, with D perhaps matching TRBD1 (5 bases). Trimming removed 4 bases from V and 7 bases from J, with 16 bases in between. The CDR3 has 14 residues. Germline CDR1 is MNHNY and CDR2 is SVGAGI (reference sequence). The CDR3 reads CASSLEGPEGGYTF. CDR3 in DNA: TGTGCCAGCAGTTTAGAGGGACCGGAGGGTGGCTACACCTTC.

This chain connects TRBV15 to TRBJ1-2, with TRBD1 as a possible D gene (6 bases). V lost 2 bases to trimming and J lost 8 bases, with 18 bases between them. Germline V lookup: CDR1 LNHNV, CDR2 YYDKDF (reference sequence). This CDR3 is built from 15 residues. CDR3 region: CATSRTTGIGDGYTF. In DNA, the CDR3 is TGTGCCACCAGCAGAACCACAGGGATCGGGGACGGCTACACCTTC.

The genes are TRBV7-9 and TRBJ1-6; D is perhaps TRBD1 (5 bases). The germline CDR1 and CDR2 sequences are SEHNR and FQNEAQ (reference sequence). Trimming pared 2 bases from V and 9 bases from J, leaving 11 bases between. The CDR3 is made up of 14 amino acids. The chain's CDR3 is CASSLLGVGSPLHF. In DNA form, the CDR3 reads TGTGCCAGCAGCTTATTAGGGGTTGGTTCACCCCTCCACTTT.

A few counts support this clone. The gene calls are TRBV5-1 and TRBJ1-4; 7 bases are shared with TRBD1. The CDR3 length is 14 residues. V shed 5 bases and J 2 bases; nucleotides not matched to a gene: 3. CDR1 and CDR2 from the germline V gene are SGHRS and YFSETQ. The CDR3 region is CASSGTATNEKLFF. CDR3 coding DNA: TGCGCCAGCAGTGGGACAGCTACTAATGAAAAACTGTTTTTT.

The V call is TRBV7-9, the J call TRBJ1-2; 7 bases map to TRBD1. CDR1 is SEHNR and CDR2 is FQNEAQ in the germline V gene (reference sequence). The CDR3 sequence is 12 residues long. The V segment lost 4 bases and the J segment 8 bases; nucleotides outside the gene matches: 4. The CDR3 DNA reads TGTGCCAGCAGCTCGGGGACAGAGGGCTACACCTTC. Residues: CASSSGTEGYTF.

This clone was counted between two and nine times. The rearrangement joins TRBV18 to TRBJ1-1; perhaps TRBD1 as D (6 bases). This CDR3 comprises 14 residues. Trimming removed 3 bases at V and 1 base at J, with 9 bases between. Germline CDR1 reads KGHSH; CDR2 reads LQKENI. The DNA of the CDR3 is TGTGCCAGCTCACCTGACAGGCGGAACACTGAAGCTTTCTTT. Translating gives CASSPDRRNTEAFF.

V gene TRBV10-3 combines with J gene TRBJ2-3; D might be TRBD1 (6 bases). The CDR3 length is 14 residues. Trimming removed 5 bases at V and 2 bases at J, with 11 bases between. From germline, CDR1 is ENHRY and CDR2 SYGVKD. DNA for the CDR3: TGTGCCATCAGTAGACAGGAGTTCACAGATACGCAGTATTTT. Translation: CAISRQEFTDTQYF.

The J gene is TRBJ1-1, the V gene TRBV18, with TRBD1 as a possible D gene (5 bases). Trimming shortened V by 3 bases and J by 1 base, and 12 bases separated the two germline ends. CDR1 and CDR2 (germline): KGHSH, LQKENI. The CDR3 spans 15 residues. CDR3 coding DNA: TGTGCCAGCTCACCGGAAAGGGACGGGAACACTGAAGCTTTCTTT. Translation gives CASSPERDGNTEAFF.

In DNA, the CDR3 is TGTGCCAGCAGTGAAATAATGGAGAATCAGCCCCAGCATTTT. As protein: CASSEIMENQPQHF. The rearrangement links TRBV2 to TRBJ1-5; D gene uncertain. The CDR3 has 14 residues. Germline-derived CDR1 and CDR2 are SNHLY and FYNNEI. V was clipped by 2 bases and J by 4 bases, with 9 bases between them.

The chain joins TRBV18 to TRBJ1-1; D is possibly TRBD1 (5 bases). The V end lost 0 bases, the J end lost 1 base, and 9 bases lay between the germline ends. The V gene's germline CDR1 is KGHSH and CDR2 LQKENI. This CDR3 spans 15 amino acids. The DNA of the CDR3 is TGTGCCAGCTCACCACCGAACCAGGGGAACACTGAAGCTTTCTTT. Residues: CASSPPNQGNTEAFF.

This rearrangement joins TRBV9 to TRBJ1-2, with D perhaps matching TRBD1 (5 bases). V lost 0 bases and J lost 7, with 13 bases in between. Germline V gives CDR1 SGDLS, CDR2 YYNGEE. The CDR3 is made up of 14 amino acids. DNA of the CDR3: TGTGCCAGCAGCGTAGAACAGGCGGGACCTGGCTACACCTTC. Translated: CASSVEQAGPGYTF. Drawing the rest from reference TRBV9 and TRBJ1-2, the complete variable domain is DSGVTQTPKHLITATGQRVTLRCSPRSGDLSVYWYQQSLDQGLQFLIQYYNGEERAKGNILERFSAQQFPDLHSELNLSSLELGDSALYFCASSVEQAGPGYTFGSGTRLTVV.

The chain recombines TRBV11-1 with TRBJ1-2; tentatively, D is TRBD1 (6 bases). V was shortened by 5 bases and J by 2 bases, with 15 bases between the two germline ends. The CDR3 totals 15 residues. Germline CDR1 is SGHAT and CDR2 is FQDESV (reference sequence). CDR3 DNA sequence: TGTGCCAGCAGCACTGAGGGGGGGCGCAACTATGGCTACACCTTC. It is translated as CASSTEGGRNYGYTF.

The J gene is TRBJ1-5, the V gene TRBV30, with unresolved D. V dropped 3 bases and J dropped 7 bases, with 4 bases sitting between them. This CDR3 is 10 amino acids long. Germline CDR1 GTSNPN, CDR2 SVGIG (reference sequence). DNA of the CDR3: TGTGCCTGGAGGAACCAGCCCCAGCATTTT. Translation: CAWRNQPQHF.

The gene calls are TRBV18 and TRBJ2-2, with 9 bases matching TRBD2. The CDR3 loop spans 15 amino acids. Germline V CDR1 and CDR2: KGHSH, LQKENI. The ends lost 3 bases at V and 5 bases at J; junction bases unmatched: 4. The CDR3, as DNA: TGTGCCAGCTCACCGTGGCTAGCGGGAACCGGGGAGCTGTTTTTT. It yields the protein CASSPWLAGTGELFF. Drawing the rest from reference TRBV18 and TRBJ2-2, the complete variable domain is NAGVMQNPRHLVRRRGQEARLRCSPMKGHSHVYWYRQLPEEGLKFMVYLQKENIIDESGMPKERFSAEFPKEGPSILRIQQVVRGDSAAYFCASSPWLAGTGELFFGEGSRLTVL.